These 10 T cell receptor beta chains originate from one sample sequenced in a study of a mutant IDH1 vaccine in newly diagnosed glioma. Described time point: week 35, safety follow-up. Mutant IDH1 20-mer peptide, at 300 ug, made up each vaccine dose, with topical imiquimod. These TCRs' antigens remain unknown. The data were produced by immunoSEQ multiplex PCR, yet TCRdb's version contains in-frame clones alone and is incomplete. The repertoire holds about 48,000 clones, with more than 65% as singletons. Sequencing used PBMCs, obtained from a glioma patient whose treatment included an IDH1 peptide vaccine. Receptors originate from a middle-aged man with glioma.

This clone was seen a handful of times. The J gene is TRBJ1-4, the V gene TRBV7-9, with D possibly TRBD1 on 6 matching bases. In germline, CDR1 is SEHNR, CDR2 FQNEAQ (reference sequence). There are 15 residues in the CDR3. Between the trimmed V and J ends, which lost 4 bases and 7 bases, there was a span of 16 bases. DNA of the CDR3: TGTGCCAGCAGCTCAGGACAGTTTAACGGTGAAAAACTGTTTTTT. This encodes CASSSGQFNGEKLFF. Full variable domain (outside the CDR3, taken from reference TRBV7-9 and TRBJ1-4): DTGVSQNPRHKITKRGQNVTFRCDPISEHNRLYWYRQTLGQGPEFLTYFQNEAQLEKSRLLSDRFSAERPKGSFSTLEIQRTEQGDSAMYLCASSSGQFNGEKLFFGSGTQLSVL.

CDR3 in amino acids: CASSRPGRENIQYF. CDR3 coding DNA: TGTGCCAGCAGTAGACCGGGAAGGGAAAACATTCAGTACTTC. The chain links TRBV27 to TRBJ2-4, with D possibly TRBD2 on 5 matching bases. Germline lookup yields CDR1 MNHEY and CDR2 SMNVEV (reference sequence). V was clipped by 5 bases and J by 5 bases, with 13 bases between them. The length of the CDR3 is 14 residues.

The chain combines TRBV9 with TRBJ2-1; TRBD2 agrees at 8 bases. Germline V gene lookup returns CDR1 SGDLS and CDR2 YYNGEE. The V segment lost 0 bases and the J segment 6 bases; nucleotides outside the gene matches: 2. The CDR3 is 14 residues long. CDR3: CASSVGLARNEQFF. Written as DNA, the CDR3 is TGTGCCAGCAGCGTAGGACTAGCGCGCAATGAGCAGTTCTTC.

V and J are TRBV27 and TRBJ2-7; D not resolved. The V gene lost 4 bases and the J gene lost 4 bases, with 11 bases spanning the gap. Germline V gene lookup returns CDR1 MNHEY and CDR2 SMNVEV (reference sequence). The length of the CDR3 is 13 residues. In nucleotides, the CDR3 is TGTGCCAGCAGTTCTGGGGATCGTTACGAGCAGTACTTC. This gives the protein CASSSGDRYEQYF.

This clone was seen only a few times. The chain is built from TRBV10-1 and TRBJ1-5; D not certain. Trimming took off 4 bases at V and 5 bases at J, with 9 bases between the two ends. The germline gives CDR1 WNHNN, CDR2 SYGVQD (reference sequence). There are 13 residues in the CDR3. The CDR3 coding sequence is TGCGCCAGCAGTGCCCGGCAGGATCAGCCCCAGCATTTT. Translation gives CASSARQDQPQHF.

The V gene is TRBV30, the J gene TRBJ2-7; the D gene is possibly TRBD2 (6 bases). Trimming removed 2 bases at V and 3 bases at J, with 11 bases between. CDR1 and CDR2 (germline): GTSNPN, SVGIG (reference sequence). The CDR3 runs 13 residues. CDR3 DNA sequence: TGTGCCTGGAGTTCCGGGAGTCTCTACGAGCAGTACTTC. This encodes CAWSSGSLYEQYF.

This rearrangement joins TRBV6-5 to TRBJ1-3, with 7 bases fitting TRBD1. Germline-derived CDR1 and CDR2 are MNHEY and SVGAGI. Losses at the gene ends were 0 bases for V and 4 bases for J; bases not matched to a gene: 0. The length of the CDR3 is 14 residues. The CDR3 bases are TGTGCCAGCAGTTACTCGGACAGGGGAAACACCATATATTTT. Translating gives CASSYSDRGNTIYF.

This rearrangement joins TRBV2 to TRBJ2-5, with D possibly TRBD2 on 6 matching bases. Deletions cut 6 bases from V and 14 bases from J, with 19 bases between. The CDR3 covers 12 residues. Germline V gene lookup returns CDR1 SNHLY and CDR2 FYNNEI. The DNA of the CDR3 is TGTGCCAGCAGGGAGACCGGGACTCTGGCTTACTTC. Its translation: CASRETGTLAYF.

V usage is TRBV5-6 and J usage is TRBJ1-5; D remains unclear. The CDR3 spans 16 residues. The V and J ends lost 3 bases and 2 bases respectively, with 15 bases between them. CDR1 is SGHDT and CDR2 is YYEEEE in the germline V gene. CDR3 residues: CASSSISGGRNQPQHF. The CDR3 DNA sequence: TGTGCCAGCAGCTCTATCTCGGGCGGGCGCAATCAGCCCCAGCATTTT. Complete variable domain (other parts from reference TRBV5-6 and TRBJ1-5): DAGVTQSPTHLIKTRGQQVTLRCSPKSGHDTVSWYQQALGQGPQFIFQYYEEEERQRGNFPDRFSGHQFPNYSSELNVNALLLGDSALYLCASSSISGGRNQPQHFGDGTRLSIL.

This chain links TRBV2 with TRBJ1-5; D is ambiguous. V lost 8 bases and J 2 bases, leaving 13 bases between the germline ends. The CDR3 has 14 amino acids. Germline assignment: CDR1 SNHLY and CDR2 FYNNEI. In DNA, the CDR3 is TGTGCCAGCGATCGACTAAAGGGCAATCAGCCCCAGCATTTT. Translating gives CASDRLKGNQPQHF.